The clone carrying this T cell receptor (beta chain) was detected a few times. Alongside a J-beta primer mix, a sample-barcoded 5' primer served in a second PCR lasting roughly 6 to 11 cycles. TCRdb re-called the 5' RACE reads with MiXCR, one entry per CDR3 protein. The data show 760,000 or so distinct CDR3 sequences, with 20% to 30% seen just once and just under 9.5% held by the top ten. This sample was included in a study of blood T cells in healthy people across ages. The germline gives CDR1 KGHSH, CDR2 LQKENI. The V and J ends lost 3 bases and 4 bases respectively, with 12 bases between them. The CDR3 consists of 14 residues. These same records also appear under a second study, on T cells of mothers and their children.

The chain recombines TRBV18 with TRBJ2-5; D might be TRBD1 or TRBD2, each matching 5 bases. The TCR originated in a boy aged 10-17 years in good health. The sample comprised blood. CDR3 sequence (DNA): TGTGCCAGCTCACCTACGGGGCGCGGAGAGACCCAGTACTTC. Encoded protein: CASSPTGRGETQYF.